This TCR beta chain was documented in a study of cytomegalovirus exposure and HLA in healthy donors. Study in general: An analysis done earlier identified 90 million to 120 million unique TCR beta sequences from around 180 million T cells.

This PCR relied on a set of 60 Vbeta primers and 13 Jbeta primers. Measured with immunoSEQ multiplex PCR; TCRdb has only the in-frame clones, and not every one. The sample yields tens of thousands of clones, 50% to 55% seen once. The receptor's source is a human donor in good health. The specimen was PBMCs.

The CDR3 sequence: CASSHGTSETDTQYF. CDR3 coding DNA: TGTGCCAGCAGCCACGGGACTAGCGAGACAGATACGCAGTATTTT. V is TRBV7-3 and J is TRBJ2-3; 10 bases are a match to TRBD2. The CDR3 contains 15 residues. The trim removed 5 bases at V and 3 bases at J, leaving 5 bases unmatched. CDR1 SGHTA and CDR2 FQGTGA come from the germline V gene.